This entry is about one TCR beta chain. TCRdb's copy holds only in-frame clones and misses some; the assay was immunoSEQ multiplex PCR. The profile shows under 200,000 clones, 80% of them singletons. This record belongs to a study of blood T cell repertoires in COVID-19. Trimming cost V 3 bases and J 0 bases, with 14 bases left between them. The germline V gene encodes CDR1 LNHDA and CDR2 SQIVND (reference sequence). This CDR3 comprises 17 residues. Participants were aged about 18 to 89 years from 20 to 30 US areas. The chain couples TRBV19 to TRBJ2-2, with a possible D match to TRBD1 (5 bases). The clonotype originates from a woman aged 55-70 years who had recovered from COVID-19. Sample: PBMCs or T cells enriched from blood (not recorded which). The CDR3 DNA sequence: TGTGCCAGTAGTATTTCTAGGGGCCGAACGAACACCGGGGAGCTGTTTTTT. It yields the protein CASSISRGRTNTGELFF.